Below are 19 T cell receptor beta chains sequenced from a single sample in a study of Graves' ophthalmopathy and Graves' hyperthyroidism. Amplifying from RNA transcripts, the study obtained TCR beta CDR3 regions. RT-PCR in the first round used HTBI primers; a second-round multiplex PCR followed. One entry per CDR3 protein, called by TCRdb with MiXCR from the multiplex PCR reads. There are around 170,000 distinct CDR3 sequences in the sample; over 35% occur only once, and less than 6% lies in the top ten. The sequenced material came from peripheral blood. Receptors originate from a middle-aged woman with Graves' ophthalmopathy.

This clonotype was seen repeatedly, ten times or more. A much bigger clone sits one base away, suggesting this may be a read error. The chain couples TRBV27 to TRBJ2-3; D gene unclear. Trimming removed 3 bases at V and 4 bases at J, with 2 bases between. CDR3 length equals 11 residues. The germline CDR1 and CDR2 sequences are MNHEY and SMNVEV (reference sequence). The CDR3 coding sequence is TGTGCCAGCAGTTTCGCAGATACGCAGTATTTT. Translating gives CASSFADTQYF.

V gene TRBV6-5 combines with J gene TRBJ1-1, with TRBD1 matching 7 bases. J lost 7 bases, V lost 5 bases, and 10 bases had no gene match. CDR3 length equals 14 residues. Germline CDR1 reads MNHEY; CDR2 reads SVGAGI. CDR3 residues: CASSHGQAGGEAFF. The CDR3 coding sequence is TGTGCCAGCAGTCACGGACAGGCCGGGGGTGAAGCTTTCTTT.

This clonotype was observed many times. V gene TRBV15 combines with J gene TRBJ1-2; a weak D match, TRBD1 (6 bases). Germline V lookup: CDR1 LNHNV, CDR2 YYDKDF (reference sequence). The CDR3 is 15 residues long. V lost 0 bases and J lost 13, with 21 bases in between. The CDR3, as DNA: TGTGCCACCAGCAGAGATTTTTTGTCCCGGGACATCTGCACCTTC. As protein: CATSRDFLSRDICTF.

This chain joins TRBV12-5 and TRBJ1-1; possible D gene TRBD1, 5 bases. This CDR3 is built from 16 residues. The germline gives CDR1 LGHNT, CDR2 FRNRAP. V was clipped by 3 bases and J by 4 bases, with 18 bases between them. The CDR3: CASGFTLDPGGTEAFF. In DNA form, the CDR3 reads TGTGCTAGTGGTTTCACCTTGGACCCTGGGGGCACTGAAGCTTTCTTT.

The CDR3 DNA sequence: TGCGCCAGCAGCCAAGTCAGGACAGGGGGAAATTATGGCTACACCTTC. Translation gives CASSQVRTGGNYGYTF. This chain links TRBV4-1 with TRBJ1-2; 10 positions agree with TRBD1. This CDR3 spans 16 amino acids. V trimming: 1 base; J trimming: 5 bases; junction bases outside the gene matches: 7. Germline-derived CDR1 and CDR2 are MGHRA and YSYEKL.

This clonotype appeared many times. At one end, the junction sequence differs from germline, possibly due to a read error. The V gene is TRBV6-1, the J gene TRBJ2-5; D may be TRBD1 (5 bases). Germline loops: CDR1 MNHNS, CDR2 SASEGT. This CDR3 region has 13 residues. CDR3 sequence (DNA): TGTGCCAGCGGTGAAGGGGCTGGTTGGACCCAGTACTTC. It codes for CASGEGAGWTQYF.

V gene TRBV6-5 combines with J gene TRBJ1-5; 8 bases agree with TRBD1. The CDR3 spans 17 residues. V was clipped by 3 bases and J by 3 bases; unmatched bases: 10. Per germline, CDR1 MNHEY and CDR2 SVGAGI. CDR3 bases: TGTGCCAGCAGTTATCGTTACGGACAGGGTGTCAATCAGCCCCAGCATTTT. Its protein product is CASSYRYGQGVNQPQHF.

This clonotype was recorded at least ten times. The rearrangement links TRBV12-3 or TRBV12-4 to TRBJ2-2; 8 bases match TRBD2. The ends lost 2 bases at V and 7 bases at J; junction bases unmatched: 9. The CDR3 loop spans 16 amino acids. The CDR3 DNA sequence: TGTGCCAGCAGTTTACGCGGGGCCCGGGAGGGCGGGGAGCTGTTTTTT. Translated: CASSLRGAREGGELFF.

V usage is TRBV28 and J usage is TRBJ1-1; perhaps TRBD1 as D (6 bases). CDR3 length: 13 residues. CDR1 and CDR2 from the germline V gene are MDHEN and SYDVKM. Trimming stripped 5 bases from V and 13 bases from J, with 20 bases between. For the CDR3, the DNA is TGTGCCAGCAGTACATCAATGCTTGCAGGGGTTTTCTTT. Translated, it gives CASSTSMLAGVFF.

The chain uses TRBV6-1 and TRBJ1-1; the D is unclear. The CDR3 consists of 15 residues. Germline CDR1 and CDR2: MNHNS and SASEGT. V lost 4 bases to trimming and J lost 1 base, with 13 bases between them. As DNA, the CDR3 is TGTGCCAGCAGTGGCCGGAGCGCGGCGAACACTGAAGCTTTCTTT. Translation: CASSGRSAANTEAFF.

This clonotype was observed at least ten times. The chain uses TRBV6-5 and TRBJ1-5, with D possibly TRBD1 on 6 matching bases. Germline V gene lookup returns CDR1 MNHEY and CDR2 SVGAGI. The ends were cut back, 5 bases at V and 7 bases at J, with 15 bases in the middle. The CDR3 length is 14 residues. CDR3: CASSRGASGQPQHF. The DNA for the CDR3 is TGTGCCAGCAGTCGGGGGGCTTCGGGGCAGCCCCAGCATTTT.

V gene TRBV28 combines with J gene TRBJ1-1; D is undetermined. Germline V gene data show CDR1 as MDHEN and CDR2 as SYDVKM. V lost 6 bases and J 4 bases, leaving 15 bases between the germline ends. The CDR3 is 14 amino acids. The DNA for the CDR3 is TGTGCCAGCAGAATAGCGGGCGGGCGCACTGAAGCTTTCTTT. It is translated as CASRIAGGRTEAFF.

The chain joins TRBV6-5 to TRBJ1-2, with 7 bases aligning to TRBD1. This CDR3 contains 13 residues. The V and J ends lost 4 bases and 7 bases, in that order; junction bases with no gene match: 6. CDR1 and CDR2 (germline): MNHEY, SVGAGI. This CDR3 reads CASSFDRVRGYTF. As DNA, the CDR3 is TGTGCCAGCAGTTTCGACAGGGTGCGTGGCTACACCTTC.

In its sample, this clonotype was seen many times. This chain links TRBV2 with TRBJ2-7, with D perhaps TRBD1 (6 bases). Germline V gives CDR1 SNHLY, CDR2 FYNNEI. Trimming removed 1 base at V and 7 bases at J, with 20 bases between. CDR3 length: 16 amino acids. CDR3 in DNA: TGTGCCAGCAGTGAAGTTGCCGGACAGTTTATGTGGGAGCAGTACTTC. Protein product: CASSEVAGQFMWEQYF.

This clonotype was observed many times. The CDR3 coding sequence is TGTGCCAGCAGTTATTTGGAAGGCTATGGCTACACCTTC. It is translated as CASSYLEGYGYTF. J is TRBJ1-2 and V is TRBV28; no clear D gene. This CDR3 is 13 amino acids long. Germline lookup yields CDR1 MDHEN and CDR2 SYDVKM. V lost 4 bases and J 4 bases, leaving 10 bases between the germline ends.

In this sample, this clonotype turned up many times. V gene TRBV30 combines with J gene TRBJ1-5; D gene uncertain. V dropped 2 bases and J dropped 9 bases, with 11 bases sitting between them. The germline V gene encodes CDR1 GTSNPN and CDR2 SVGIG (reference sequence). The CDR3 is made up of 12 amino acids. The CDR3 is CAWSTLGSPQHF. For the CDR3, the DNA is TGTGCCTGGAGTACCCTGGGATCGCCCCAGCATTTT.

CDR3 in amino acids: CATSKQAGGRVDTQYF. The CDR3 DNA reads TGTGCCACTTCGAAACAAGCGGGAGGACGTGTAGATACGCAGTATTTT. This sequence joins TRBV11-3 and TRBJ2-3; 9 bases are shared with TRBD2. CDR3 length equals 16 residues. Germline V gene data show CDR1 as SGHNT and CDR2 as YENEEA. V dropped 10 bases and J dropped 5; count of bases not matched to a gene: 16.

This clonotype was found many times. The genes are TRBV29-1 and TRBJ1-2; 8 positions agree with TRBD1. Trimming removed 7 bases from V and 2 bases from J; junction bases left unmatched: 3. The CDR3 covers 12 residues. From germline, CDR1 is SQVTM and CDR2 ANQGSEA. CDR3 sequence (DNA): TGCAGCGGGGGACAGGACAACTATGGCTACACCTTC. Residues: CSGGQDNYGYTF.

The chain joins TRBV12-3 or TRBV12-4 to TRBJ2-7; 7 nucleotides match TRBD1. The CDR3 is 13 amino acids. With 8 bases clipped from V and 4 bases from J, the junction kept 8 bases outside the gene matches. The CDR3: CASAQGTSYEQYF. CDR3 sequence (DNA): TGTGCCAGCGCACAGGGGACCTCATACGAGCAGTACTTC.